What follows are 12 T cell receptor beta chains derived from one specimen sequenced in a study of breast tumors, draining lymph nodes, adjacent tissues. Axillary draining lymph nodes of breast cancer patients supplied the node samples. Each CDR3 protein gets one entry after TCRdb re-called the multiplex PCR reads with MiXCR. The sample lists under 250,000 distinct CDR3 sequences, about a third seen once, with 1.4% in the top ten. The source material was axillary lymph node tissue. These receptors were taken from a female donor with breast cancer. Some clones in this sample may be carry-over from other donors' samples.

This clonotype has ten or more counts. CDR3 DNA sequence: TGTGCCACCAGCAGAGGTTCAGCCAACACCGGGGAGCTGTTTTTT. It specifies CATSRGSANTGELFF. The chain carries TRBV15 and TRBJ2-2; no definite D call. Germline-derived CDR1 and CDR2 are LNHNV and YYDKDF (reference sequence). The V end was cut by 1 base, the J end by 2 bases, with 8 bases between. The CDR3 loop spans 15 amino acids.

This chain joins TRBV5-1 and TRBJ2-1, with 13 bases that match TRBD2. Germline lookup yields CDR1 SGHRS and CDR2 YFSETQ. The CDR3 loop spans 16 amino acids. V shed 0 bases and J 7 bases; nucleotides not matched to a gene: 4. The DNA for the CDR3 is TGCGCCAGCAGCTTGGGGGGGACTAGCGGGGTAAATGAGCAGTTCTTC. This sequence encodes CASSLGGTSGVNEQFF.

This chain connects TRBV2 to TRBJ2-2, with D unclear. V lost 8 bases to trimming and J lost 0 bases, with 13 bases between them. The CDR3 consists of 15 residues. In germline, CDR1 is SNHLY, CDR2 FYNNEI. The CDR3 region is CASARQNANTGELFF. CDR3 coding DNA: TGTGCCAGCGCGCGTCAAAACGCGAACACCGGGGAGCTGTTTTTT.

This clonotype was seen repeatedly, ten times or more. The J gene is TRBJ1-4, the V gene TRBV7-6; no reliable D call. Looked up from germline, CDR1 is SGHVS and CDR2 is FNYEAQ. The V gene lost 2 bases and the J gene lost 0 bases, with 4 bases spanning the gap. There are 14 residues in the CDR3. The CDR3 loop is CASSLTATNEKLFF. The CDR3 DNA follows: TGTGCCAGCAGCTTAACTGCAACTAATGAAAAACTGTTTTTT.

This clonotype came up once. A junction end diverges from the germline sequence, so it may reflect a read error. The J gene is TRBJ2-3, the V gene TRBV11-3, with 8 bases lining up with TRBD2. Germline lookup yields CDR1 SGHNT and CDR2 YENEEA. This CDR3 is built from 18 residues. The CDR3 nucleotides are TGTGCGAGCAGCCCAGGTCGGAGTAGCGGGACCCCCACAGATACGCAGTATTTT. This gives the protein CASSPGRSSGTPTDTQYF.

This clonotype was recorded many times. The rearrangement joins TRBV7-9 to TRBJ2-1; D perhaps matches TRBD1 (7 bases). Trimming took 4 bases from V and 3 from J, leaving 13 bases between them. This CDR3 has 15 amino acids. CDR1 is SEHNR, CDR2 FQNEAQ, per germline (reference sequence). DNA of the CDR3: TGTGCCAGCAGCTCCGGAGGGACAGTCTACAATGAGCAGTTCTTC. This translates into CASSSGGTVYNEQFF.

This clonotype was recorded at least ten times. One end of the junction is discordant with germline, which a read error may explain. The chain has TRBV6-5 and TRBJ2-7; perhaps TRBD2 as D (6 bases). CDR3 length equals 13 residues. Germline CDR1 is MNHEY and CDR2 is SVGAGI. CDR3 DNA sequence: TGTGCCAGCAGTCACTCGTGGGGGGACGAGCAGTACTTC. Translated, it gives CASSHSWGDEQYF.

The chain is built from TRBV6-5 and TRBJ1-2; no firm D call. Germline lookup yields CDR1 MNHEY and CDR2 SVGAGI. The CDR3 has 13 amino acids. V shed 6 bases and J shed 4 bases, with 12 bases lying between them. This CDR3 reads CASRRGPGYGYTF. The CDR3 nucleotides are TGTGCCAGCAGACGCGGGCCGGGCTATGGCTACACCTTC.

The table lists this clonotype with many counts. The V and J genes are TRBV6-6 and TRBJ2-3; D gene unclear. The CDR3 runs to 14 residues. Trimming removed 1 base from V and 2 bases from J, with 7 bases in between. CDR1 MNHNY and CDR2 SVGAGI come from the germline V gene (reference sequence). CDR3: CASSYLVNTDTQYF. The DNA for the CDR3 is TGTGCCAGCAGTTACTTGGTTAACACAGATACGCAGTATTTT.

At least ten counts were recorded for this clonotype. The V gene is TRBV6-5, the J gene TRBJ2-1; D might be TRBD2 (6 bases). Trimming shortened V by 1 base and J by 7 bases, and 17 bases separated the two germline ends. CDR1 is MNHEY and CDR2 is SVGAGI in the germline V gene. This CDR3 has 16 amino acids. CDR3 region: CASSYYGRGAWNEQFF. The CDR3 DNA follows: TGTGCCAGCAGTTACTACGGGCGGGGAGCATGGAATGAGCAGTTCTTC.

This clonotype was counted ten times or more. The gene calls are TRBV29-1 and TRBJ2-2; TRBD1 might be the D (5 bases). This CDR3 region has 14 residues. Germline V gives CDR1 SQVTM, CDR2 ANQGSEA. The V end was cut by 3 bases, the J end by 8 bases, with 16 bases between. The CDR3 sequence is CSVEEFQGMGELFF. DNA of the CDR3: TGCAGCGTTGAGGAATTCCAGGGAATGGGGGAGCTGTTTTTT.

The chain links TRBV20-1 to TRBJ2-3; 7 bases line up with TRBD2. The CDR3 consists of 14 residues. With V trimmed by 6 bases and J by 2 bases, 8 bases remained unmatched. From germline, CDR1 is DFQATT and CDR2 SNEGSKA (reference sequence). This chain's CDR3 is CSAVSGTNTDTQYF. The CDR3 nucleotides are TGCAGTGCCGTGAGCGGGACTAACACAGATACGCAGTATTTT.